This T cell receptor (beta chain) was profiled in a study of OX40 agonist ivuxolimab in advanced cancers. For the study at large: Patients received the agonistic anti-OX40 (CD134) antibody ivuxolimab. Approximately 40% of patients had received prior checkpoint inhibitor therapy.

The protocol was immunoSEQ multiplex PCR, while the TCRdb copy is restricted to in-frame clones and leaves out a portion. The data hold about 46,000 clones, with roughly 90% observed a single time. Study-wide results and limits: In the 0.1 to 3.0 mg/kg range, CD4+ and CD8+ blood T cells had expanded clonally by week 6. Among the lowest levels of clonal expansion were found in partial responders at 0.1-3.0 mg/kg.

The V gene's germline CDR1 is SGHTA and CDR2 FQGNSA. V lost 3 bases and J lost 0, with 5 bases in between. CDR3 length: 13 amino acids. To note about this clone: Its target is unknown.

Specimen: CD4+ or CD8+ T cells sorted from blood, collected in a trial of the OX40 agonist ivuxolimab. J is TRBJ1-1 and V is TRBV7-2; D gene unclear. The TCR was taken from an adult with an advanced solid tumor such as melanoma, head and neck, liver or kidney cancer. CDR3 DNA: TGTGCCAGCAGCTTCGGTTTGAACACTGAAGCTTTCTTT. Its translation: CASSFGLNTEAFF. The variable domain in full, with the rest retrieved from reference TRBV7-2 and TRBJ1-1, is GAGVSQSPSNKVTEKGKDVELRCDPISGHTALYWYRQSLGQGLEFLIYFQGNSAPDKSGLPSDRFSAERTGGSVSTLTIQRTQQEDSAVYLCASSFGLNTEAFFGQGTRLTVV.